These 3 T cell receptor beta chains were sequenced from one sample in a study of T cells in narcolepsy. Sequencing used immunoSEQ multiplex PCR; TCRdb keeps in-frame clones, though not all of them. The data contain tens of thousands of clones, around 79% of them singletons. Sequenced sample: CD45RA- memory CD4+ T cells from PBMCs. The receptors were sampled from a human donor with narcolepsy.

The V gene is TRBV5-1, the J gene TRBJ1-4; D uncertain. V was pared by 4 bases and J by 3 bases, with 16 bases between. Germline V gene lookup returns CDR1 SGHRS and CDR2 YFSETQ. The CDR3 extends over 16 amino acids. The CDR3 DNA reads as TGCGCCAGCAGCCGGGGTCCGGGAATGGCTAATGAAAAACTGTTTTTT. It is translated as CASSRGPGMANEKLFF.

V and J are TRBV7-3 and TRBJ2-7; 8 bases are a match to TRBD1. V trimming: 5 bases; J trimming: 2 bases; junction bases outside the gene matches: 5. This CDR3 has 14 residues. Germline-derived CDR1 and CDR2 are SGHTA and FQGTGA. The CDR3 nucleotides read TGTGCCAGCAGCCCCGACAGGGGTGCCTACGAGCAGTACTTC. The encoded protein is CASSPDRGAYEQYF. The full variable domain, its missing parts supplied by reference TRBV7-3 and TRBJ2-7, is GAGVSQTPSNKVTEKGKYVELRCDPISGHTALYWYRQSLGQGPEFLIYFQGTGAADDSGLPNDRFFAVRPEGSVSTLKIQRTERGDSAVYLCASSPDRGAYEQYFGPGTRLTVT.

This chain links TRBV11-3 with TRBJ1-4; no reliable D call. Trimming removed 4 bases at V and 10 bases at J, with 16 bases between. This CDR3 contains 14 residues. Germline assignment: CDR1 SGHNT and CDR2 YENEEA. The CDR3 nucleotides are TGTGCCAGCAGCTCCCCCGGTTCGACGGGAAAACTGTTTTTT. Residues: CASSSPGSTGKLFF. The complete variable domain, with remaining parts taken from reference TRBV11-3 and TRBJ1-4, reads EAGVVQSPRYKIIEKKQPVAFWCNPISGHNTLYWYLQNLGQGPELLIRYENEEAVDDSQLPKDRFSAERLKGVDSTLKIQPAELGDSAVYLCASSSPGSTGKLFFGSGTQLSVL.